One and the same sample provided the 9 T cell receptor beta chains below, sequenced in a study of cytomegalovirus exposure and HLA in healthy donors. Method: immunoSEQ multiplex PCR; TCRdb's copy keeps in-frame clones and lacks some. The sample includes about 160,000 clones, roughly nine tenths of them seen just once. The specimen sequenced was PBMCs. All receptors derive from a man between 18 and 35 years old in good health and CMV-seropositive.

V and J are TRBV11-3 and TRBJ2-1; no clear D gene. Trimming cost V 3 bases and J 6 bases, with 9 bases left between them. This CDR3 region has 13 residues. Per the germline V gene, CDR1 is SGHNT and CDR2 is YENEEA. CDR3 protein: CASSFLVANEQFF. As DNA, the CDR3 is TGTGCCAGCAGCTTTTTGGTAGCCAATGAGCAGTTCTTC.

The rearrangement joins TRBV7-2 to TRBJ2-1; 10 bases agree with TRBD2. V shed 2 bases and J 7 bases; nucleotides not matched to a gene: 8. Germline V gene lookup returns CDR1 SGHTA and CDR2 FQGNSA. This CDR3 comprises 16 residues. CDR3 nucleotides: TGTGCCAGCAGCTTATGGGGGCTAGCGGGAGTTAATGAGCAGTTCTTC. It yields the protein CASSLWGLAGVNEQFF.

This chain links TRBV6-5 with TRBJ2-5; D unclear. The CDR3 is made up of 14 amino acids. Trimming took off 0 bases at V and 2 bases at J, with 7 bases between the two ends. The germline V gene encodes CDR1 MNHEY and CDR2 SVGAGI. The CDR3, as DNA: TGTGCCAGCAGTTACTCGAGGTTACAAGAGACCCAGTACTTC. Protein: CASSYSRLQETQYF.

The chain is built from TRBV11-3 and TRBJ2-7; 9 bases line up with TRBD2. V was clipped by 8 bases and J by 8 bases; unmatched bases: 13. CDR3 size: 14 residues. CDR1 is SGHNT, CDR2 YENEEA, per germline. The CDR3 DNA follows: TGTGCCAGCTCTAAAGAGGGTAGCGGGAGTCAGCAGTACTTC. It specifies CASSKEGSGSQQYF.

This clone was found once. The V call is TRBV14, the J call TRBJ2-1; D is undetermined. CDR1 and CDR2 from the germline V gene are SGHDN and FVKESK. Trimming pared 5 bases from V and 7 bases from J, leaving 6 bases between. CDR3 length: 11 residues. This CDR3 is CASSDWNEQFF. CDR3 sequence (DNA): TGTGCCAGCAGCGACTGGAATGAGCAGTTCTTC.

The chain employs TRBV7-2 and TRBJ2-1, with 9 bases matching TRBD2. This CDR3 is built from 15 residues. Unmatched junction bases numbered 7, after V lost 3 bases and J lost 7 bases. The germline CDR1 and CDR2 sequences are SGHTA and FQGNSA. The CDR3 sequence is CASSFTGTSTNEQFF. CDR3 sequence (DNA): TGTGCCAGCAGCTTTACCGGGACTAGCACGAATGAGCAGTTCTTC.

The chain couples TRBV11-2 to TRBJ1-1; TRBD1 might be the D (5 bases). This CDR3 has 15 residues. Trimming cost V 1 base and J 4 bases, with 13 bases left between them. The V gene's germline CDR1 is SGHAT and CDR2 FQNNGV. CDR3 region: CASSLGEGRGTEAFF. The DNA for the CDR3 is TGTGCCAGCAGCTTAGGGGAGGGGAGGGGCACTGAAGCTTTCTTT.

This chain's CDR3 is CASSLQGTYEQYF. CDR3 DNA sequence: TGTGCCAGTAGTTTACAGGGGACTTACGAGCAGTACTTC. The chain carries TRBV19 and TRBJ2-7; the D gene is possibly TRBD1 (7 bases). Trimming cost V 5 bases and J 4 bases, with 12 bases left between them. Germline loops: CDR1 LNHDA, CDR2 SQIVND (reference sequence). CDR3 length: 13 residues.

J is TRBJ1-5 and V is TRBV2; TRBD1 matches at 7 bases. Germline values: CDR1 SNHLY, CDR2 FYNNEI. The CDR3 totals 15 residues. After removal of 4 bases from V and 2 bases from J, the junction contained 5 bases not matched to a gene. CDR3 sequence: CASSGGGGGNQPQHF. The CDR3 DNA sequence: TGTGCCAGCAGTGGAGGGGGCGGGGGCAATCAGCCCCAGCATTTT.